The sequence of this T cell receptor beta chain was determined in a study of cytomegalovirus exposure and HLA in healthy donors. Overall study context: Counted in an early data release were approximately 80 million unique TCRs from HLA-typed donors. Study-wide findings and caveats: Researchers reportedly found TCR beta sequences accurately predicted most subjects' HLA-A and HLA-B alleles. The records held CMV serostatus as the only immune exposure information. Presence/absence analyses treated sequencing depth as roughly uniform across donors.

Looked up from germline, CDR1 is SGHTA and CDR2 is FQGNSA. CDR3 length: 16 amino acids. With 6 bases removed from V and 3 bases from J, the gap between germline ends came to 21 bases. The PCR had 60 Vbeta and 13 Jbeta primers. Assay used: immunoSEQ multiplex PCR; TCRdb lists only in-frame clones, some missing. The data show 72,000 or so clones, about 60% seen once. Worth noting for this clone: Its antigen remains unidentified.

The chain has TRBV7-2 and TRBJ2-7, with D tentatively TRBD1 (6 bases). Sequencing input: PBMCs. The receptor was isolated from a woman aged 45-60 years in good health and CMV-seronegative. The CDR3 DNA follows: TGTGCCAGCAGTCCGACCCAAGCCAGGGGATTCTACGAGCAGTACTTC. Its protein is CASSPTQARGFYEQYF. The whole variable domain, remainder taken from reference TRBV7-2 and TRBJ2-7, is GAGVSQSPSNKVTEKGKDVELRCDPISGHTALYWYRQSLGQGLEFLIYFQGNSAPDKSGLPSDRFSAERTGGSVSTLTIQRTQQEDSAVYLCASSPTQARGFYEQYFGPGTRLTVT.